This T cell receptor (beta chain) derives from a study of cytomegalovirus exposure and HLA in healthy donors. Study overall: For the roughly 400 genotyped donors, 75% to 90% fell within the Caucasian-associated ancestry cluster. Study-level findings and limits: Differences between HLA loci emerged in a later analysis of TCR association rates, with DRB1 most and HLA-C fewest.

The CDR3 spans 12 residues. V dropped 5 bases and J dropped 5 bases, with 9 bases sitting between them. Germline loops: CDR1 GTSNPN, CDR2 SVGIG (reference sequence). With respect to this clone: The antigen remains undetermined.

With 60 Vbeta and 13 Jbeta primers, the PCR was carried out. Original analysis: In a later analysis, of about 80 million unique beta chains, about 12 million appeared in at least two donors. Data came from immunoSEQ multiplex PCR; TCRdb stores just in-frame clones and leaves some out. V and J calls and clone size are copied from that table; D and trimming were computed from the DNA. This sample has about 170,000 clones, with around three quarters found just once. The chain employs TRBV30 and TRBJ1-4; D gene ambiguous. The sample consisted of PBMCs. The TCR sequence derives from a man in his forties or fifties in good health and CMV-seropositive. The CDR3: CAWGPGNEKLFF. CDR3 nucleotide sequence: TGTGCCTGGGGGCCCGGAAATGAAAAACTGTTTTTT.